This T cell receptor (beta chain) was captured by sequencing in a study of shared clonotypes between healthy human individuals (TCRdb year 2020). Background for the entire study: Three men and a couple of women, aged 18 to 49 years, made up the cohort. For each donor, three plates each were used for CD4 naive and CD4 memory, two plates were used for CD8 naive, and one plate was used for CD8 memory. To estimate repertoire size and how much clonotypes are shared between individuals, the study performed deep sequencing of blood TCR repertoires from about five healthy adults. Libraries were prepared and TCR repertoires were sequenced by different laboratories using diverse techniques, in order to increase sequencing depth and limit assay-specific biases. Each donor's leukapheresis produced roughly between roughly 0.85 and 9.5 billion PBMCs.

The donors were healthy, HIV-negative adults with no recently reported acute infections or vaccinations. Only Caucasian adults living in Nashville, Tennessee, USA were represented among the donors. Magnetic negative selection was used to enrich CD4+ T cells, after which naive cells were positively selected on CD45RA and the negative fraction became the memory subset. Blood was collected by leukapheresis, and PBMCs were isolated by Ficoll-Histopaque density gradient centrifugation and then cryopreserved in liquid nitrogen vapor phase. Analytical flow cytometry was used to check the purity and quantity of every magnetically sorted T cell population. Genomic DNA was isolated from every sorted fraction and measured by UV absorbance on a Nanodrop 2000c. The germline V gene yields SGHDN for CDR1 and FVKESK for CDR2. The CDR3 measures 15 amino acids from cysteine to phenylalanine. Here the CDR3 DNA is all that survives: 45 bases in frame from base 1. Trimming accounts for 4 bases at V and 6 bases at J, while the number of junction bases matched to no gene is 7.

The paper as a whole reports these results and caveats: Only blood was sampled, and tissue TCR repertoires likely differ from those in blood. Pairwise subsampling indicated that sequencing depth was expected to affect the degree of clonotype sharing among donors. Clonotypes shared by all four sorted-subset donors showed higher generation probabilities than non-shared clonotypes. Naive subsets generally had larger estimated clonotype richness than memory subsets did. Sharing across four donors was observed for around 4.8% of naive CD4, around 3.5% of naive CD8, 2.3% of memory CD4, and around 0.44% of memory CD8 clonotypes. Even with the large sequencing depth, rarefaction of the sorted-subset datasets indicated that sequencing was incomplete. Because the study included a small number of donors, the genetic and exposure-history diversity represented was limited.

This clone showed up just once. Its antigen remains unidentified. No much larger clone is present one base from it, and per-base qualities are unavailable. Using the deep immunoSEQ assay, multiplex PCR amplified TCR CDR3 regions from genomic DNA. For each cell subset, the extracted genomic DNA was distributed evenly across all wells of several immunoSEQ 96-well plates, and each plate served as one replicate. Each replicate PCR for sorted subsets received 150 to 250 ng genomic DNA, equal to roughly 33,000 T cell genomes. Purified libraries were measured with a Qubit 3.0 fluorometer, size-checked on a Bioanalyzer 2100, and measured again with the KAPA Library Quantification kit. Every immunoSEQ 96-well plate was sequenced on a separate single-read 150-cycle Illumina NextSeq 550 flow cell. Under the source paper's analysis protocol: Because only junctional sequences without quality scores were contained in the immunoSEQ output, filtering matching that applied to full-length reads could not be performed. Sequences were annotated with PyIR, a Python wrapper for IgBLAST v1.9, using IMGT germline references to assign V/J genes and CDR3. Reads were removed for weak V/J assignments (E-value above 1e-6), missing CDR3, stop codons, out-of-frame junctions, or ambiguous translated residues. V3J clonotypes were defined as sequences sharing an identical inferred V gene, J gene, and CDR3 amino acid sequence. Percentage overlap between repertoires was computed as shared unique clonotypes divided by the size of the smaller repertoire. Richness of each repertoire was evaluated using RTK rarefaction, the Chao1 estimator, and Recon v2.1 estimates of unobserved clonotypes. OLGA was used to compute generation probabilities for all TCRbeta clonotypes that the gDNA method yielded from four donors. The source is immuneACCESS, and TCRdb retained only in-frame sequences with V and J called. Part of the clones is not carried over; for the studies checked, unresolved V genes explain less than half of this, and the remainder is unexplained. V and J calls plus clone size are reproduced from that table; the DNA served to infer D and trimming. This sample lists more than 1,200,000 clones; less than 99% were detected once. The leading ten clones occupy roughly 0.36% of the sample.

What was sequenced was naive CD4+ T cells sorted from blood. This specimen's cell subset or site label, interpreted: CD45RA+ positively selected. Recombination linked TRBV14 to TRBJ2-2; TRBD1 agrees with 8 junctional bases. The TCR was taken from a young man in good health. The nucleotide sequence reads TGTGCCAGCAGCCCTCCGGACAGGGCTTCCGGGGAGCTGTTTTTT. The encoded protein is CASSPPDRASGELFF.